The 21 T cell receptor beta chains reported below all come from one sample, sequenced in a study of blood T cell repertoires in COVID-19. This table comes from immunoSEQ multiplex PCR, and its TCRdb copy is limited to in-frame clones, with some not included. The sample yields a few hundred thousand clones, 75% to 85% seen once. The sequencing input was PBMCs or T cells enriched from blood (not recorded which). The receptor source for this set is a man in his forties who had recovered from COVID-19.

This chain uses TRBV6-4 with TRBJ1-3; 7 bases line up with TRBD1. V was pared by 10 bases and J by 8 bases, with 11 bases of the junction left unmatched. This CDR3 spans 13 amino acids. Germline V gene lookup returns CDR1 MRHNA and CDR2 SNTAGT. CDR3 in amino acids: CATRDSSADTIYF. Here the CDR3 DNA reads TGTGCCACCCGGGACAGTTCTGCGGACACCATATATTTT.

This clone was seen a few times. The chain uses TRBV4-1 and TRBJ2-1; 10 nucleotides line up with TRBD2. Unmatched junction bases numbered 10, after V lost 2 bases and J lost 6 bases. Germline assignment: CDR1 MGHRA and CDR2 YSYEKL. This CDR3 region has 17 residues. This chain's CDR3 is CASSQFLPSGRGNEQFF. The CDR3 DNA reads TGCGCCAGCAGCCAATTTTTGCCCAGCGGGAGGGGCAATGAGCAGTTCTTC.

This chain joins TRBV12-3 or TRBV12-4 and TRBJ1-2; a possible D gene is TRBD1 (5 bases). Trimming removed 6 bases at V and 7 bases at J, with 15 bases between. CDR3 length equals 13 residues. CDR3 DNA: TGTGCCAGCAGGCTGGGGGGGAGGACTGGCTACACCTTC. This gives the protein CASRLGGRTGYTF.

The chain joins TRBV19 to TRBJ2-1; 8 bases are shared with TRBD1. There are 17 residues in the CDR3. Trimming removed 2 bases from V and 9 bases from J; junction bases left unmatched: 15. Germline loops: CDR1 LNHDA, CDR2 SQIVND (reference sequence). The CDR3 sequence: CASSIYRVDRVRTEQFF. CDR3 nucleotide sequence: TGTGCCAGTAGTATATATAGAGTGGACAGGGTACGGACTGAGCAGTTCTTC.

This chain uses TRBV11-2 with TRBJ2-2; 15 positions agree with TRBD2. From germline, CDR1 is SGHAT and CDR2 FQNNGV. CDR3 size: 18 residues. V trimming: 5 bases; J trimming: 4 bases; junction bases outside the gene matches: 8. DNA for the CDR3: TGTGCCAGCAGCCCCCGGACTAGCGGGGGGGCATTCACCGGGGAGCTGTTTTTT. As protein: CASSPRTSGGAFTGELFF.

V and J are TRBV11-2 and TRBJ2-1, with D maybe TRBD2 (5 bases). Per the germline V gene, CDR1 is SGHAT and CDR2 is FQNNGV. Trimming pared 3 bases from V and 0 bases from J, leaving 9 bases between. The CDR3 is made up of 15 amino acids. The CDR3 protein is CASSFNRGSYNEQFF. CDR3 bases: TGTGCCAGCAGCTTTAACCGGGGCTCCTACAATGAGCAGTTCTTC.

CDR3 residues: CASRKSGSYEQFF. The CDR3 nucleotides are TGTGCCAGTAGGAAAAGCGGGAGCTATGAGCAGTTCTTC. The gene calls are TRBV19 and TRBJ2-1; 8 bases line up with TRBD2. The germline V gene has CDR1 LNHDA and CDR2 SQIVND (reference sequence). J was trimmed by 8 bases and V by 6 bases; bases with no gene match: 6. This CDR3 contains 13 residues.

There are a few counts of this clone. The CDR3 region is CASSRRASGNEETQYF. CDR3 coding DNA: TGCGCCAGCAGCCGGAGGGCTAGCGGGAACGAAGAGACCCAGTACTTC. The chain employs TRBV5-1 and TRBJ2-5; TRBD2 matches 9 bases. V lost 4 bases and J lost 3; bases outside the gene matches: 10. Germline V gene sequence: CDR1 SGHRS, CDR2 YFSETQ. The CDR3 totals 16 residues. The full variable domain, its missing parts supplied by reference TRBV5-1 and TRBJ2-5, is KAGVTQTPRYLIKTRGQQVTLSCSPISGHRSVSWYQQTPGQGLQFLFEYFSETQRNKGNFPGRFSGRQFSNSRSEMNVSTLELGDSALYLCASSRRASGNEETQYFGPGTRLLVL.

The gene calls are TRBV3-1 (or the pseudogene TRBV3-2) and TRBJ1-1; TRBD1 is a possible D gene (6 bases). Germline CDR1 reads LGHDT; CDR2 reads YNNKEL (reference sequence). Trimming shortened V by 10 bases and J by 0 bases, and 12 bases separated the two germline ends. This CDR3 is built from 13 residues. CDR3 sequence: CATTDSMNTEAFF. DNA for the CDR3: TGTGCCACCACGGACAGTATGAACACTGAAGCTTTCTTT.

This chain connects TRBV6-5 to TRBJ1-1; no clear D gene. V lost 7 bases, J lost 3 bases, and 18 bases lay in between. The CDR3 length is 15 residues. Germline CDR1 reads MNHEY; CDR2 reads SVGAGI. The CDR3 DNA reads TGTGCCAGCACTTTCTCACCGAGGCGGGACACTGAAGCTTTCTTT. It encodes CASTFSPRRDTEAFF.

CDR3 residues: CSVGGGTGELFF. CDR3 bases: TGCAGCGTTGGGGGCGGCACCGGGGAGCTGTTTTTT. The chain links TRBV29-1 to TRBJ2-2; D may be TRBD1 (5 bases). CDR3 length: 12 residues. V was pared by 4 bases and J by 4 bases, with 7 bases between. CDR1 is SQVTM and CDR2 is ANQGSEA in the germline V gene.

The chain carries TRBV2 and TRBJ2-1; 15 nucleotides align to TRBD2. The CDR3 extends over 17 amino acids. V was pared by 6 bases and J by 7 bases, with 10 bases of the junction left unmatched. Germline V lookup: CDR1 SNHLY, CDR2 FYNNEI. CDR3 protein: CASSGTSGRLGTNEQFF. CDR3 sequence (DNA): TGTGCCAGCAGCGGGACTAGCGGGAGGTTGGGAACGAATGAGCAGTTCTTC.

This rearrangement joins TRBV30 to TRBJ2-7, with TRBD2 matching 10 bases. The V gene end was trimmed by 0 bases and the J gene end by 0 bases; junction bases not matched to a gene: 2. The V gene's germline CDR1 is GTSNPN and CDR2 SVGIG (reference sequence). CDR3 length: 15 amino acids. The CDR3 protein is CAWSVRTSGSYEQYF. The CDR3, as DNA: TGTGCCTGGAGTGTACGGACTAGCGGCTCCTACGAGCAGTACTTC.

The chain joins TRBV30 to TRBJ1-1; D not certain. V shed 2 bases and J shed 0 bases, with 7 bases lying between them. Per the germline V gene, CDR1 is GTSNPN and CDR2 is SVGIG (reference sequence). This CDR3 comprises 13 residues. The CDR3 DNA reads as TGTGCCTGGAGTCACAGCCTGAACACTGAAGCTTTCTTT. Encoded protein: CAWSHSLNTEAFF.

This clone has just a few counts. The chain employs TRBV6-1 and TRBJ1-5, with 8 bases identical to TRBD1. Germline-derived CDR1 and CDR2 are MNHNS and SASEGT. The ends lost 4 bases at V and 0 bases at J; junction bases unmatched: 5. This CDR3 contains 16 residues. The CDR3 region is CASSGRTGYSNQPQHF. The CDR3 DNA is TGTGCCAGCAGTGGACGGACAGGGTATAGCAATCAGCCCCAGCATTTT.

The chain joins TRBV14 to TRBJ1-2, with 12 positions matching TRBD1. Germline loops: CDR1 SGHDN, CDR2 FVKESK. The CDR3 is made up of 15 amino acids. V lost 8 bases and J lost 2; bases outside the gene matches: 6. The DNA of the CDR3 is TGTGCCAGCCGAGGGACAGGGGGCGGCAACTATGGCTACACCTTC. This codes for CASRGTGGGNYGYTF. The complete variable domain, with remaining parts taken from reference TRBV14 and TRBJ1-2, reads EAGVTQFPSHSVIEKGQTVTLRCDPISGHDNLYWYRRVMGKEIKFLLHFVKESKQDESGMPNNRFLAERTGGTYSTLKVQPAELEDSGVYFCASRGTGGGNYGYTFGSGTRLTVV.

This sequence joins TRBV7-9 and TRBJ1-2; D is perhaps TRBD1 (6 bases). The V end lost 1 base, the J end lost 8 bases, and 17 bases lay between the germline ends. The CDR3 runs to 15 residues. Germline loops: CDR1 SEHNR, CDR2 FQNEAQ (reference sequence). CDR3 sequence reads: CASSLGTGKDYGYTF. CDR3 coding DNA: TGTGCCAGCAGCTTAGGCACAGGGAAGGATTACGGCTACACCTTC.

V gene TRBV24-1 combines with J gene TRBJ2-1; TRBD2 matches at 11 bases. J was trimmed by 9 bases and V by 1 base; bases with no gene match: 7. The CDR3 is 16 residues long. Germline V lookup: CDR1 KGHDR, CDR2 SFDVKD. This CDR3 is CATSDFETSGTPEQFF. CDR3 DNA sequence: TGTGCCACCAGTGATTTTGAGACTAGCGGGACGCCTGAGCAGTTCTTC.

The J gene is TRBJ1-2, the V gene TRBV19; possibly TRBD1 for D (6 bases). CDR1 LNHDA and CDR2 SQIVND come from the germline V gene (reference sequence). The CDR3 has 15 amino acids. The V gene lost 6 bases and the J gene lost 11 bases, with 25 bases spanning the gap. The CDR3 sequence is CASSEDGQIFDRYTF. The CDR3 DNA is TGTGCCAGTAGCGAGGACGGACAGATCTTTGATCGGTACACCTTC.

This chain joins TRBV4-2 and TRBJ2-1, with D maybe TRBD1 (5 bases). In germline, CDR1 is LGHNA, CDR2 YNFKEQ. CDR3 length equals 14 residues. The V end was cut by 0 bases, the J end by 5 bases, with 8 bases between. The CDR3 region is CASSQEGADNEQFF. The CDR3 DNA is TGTGCCAGCAGCCAAGAAGGGGCAGACAATGAGCAGTTCTTC.

This chain uses TRBV6-5 with TRBJ2-2, with D possibly being TRBD1 (5 bases). CDR1 and CDR2 (germline): MNHEY, SVGAGI. The V end lost 6 bases, the J end lost 0 bases, and 11 bases lay between the germline ends. The CDR3 has 15 residues. The CDR3: CASRAPGTNTGELFF. The CDR3 DNA sequence: TGTGCCAGCAGAGCACCAGGGACGAACACCGGGGAGCTGTTTTTT.